A selection of T cell receptor beta chains follows, all from one sample in a study of human T cells and chemical hapten exposure. TCRdb called the RACE reads again in MiXCR, with one record for every CDR3 protein. This table has more than 150,000 distinct CDR3 sequences, about 14% appearing once. The source was whole blood, collected in connection with sensitization to the hapten diphenylcyclopropenone (DPC). Receptors were obtained from a woman aged 30 to 39 with alopecia areata. Some clones in this sample may be carry-over from other donors' samples. The CDR3 runs from the conserved cysteine through the conserved F or W. The D gene is left open where the match is weak. The size of a clone is reported for some rows only, either as once, few or many, or as a class for expanded clones.

V: TRBV28; size: -; J: TRBJ2-1; D: TRBD2; DNA: TGTGCCAGCAGTTCGCGGACTAGCGGGATAGGTGAGCAGTTCTTC; CDR3: CASSSRTSGIGEQFF
V: TRBV28; size: few; J: TRBJ1-3; D: TRBD1; DNA: TGTGCCAGCAGTCCCTCGGGACAGGCCTCTGGAAACACCATATATTTT; CDR3: CASSPSGQASGNTIYF
V: TRBV30; size: -; J: TRBJ2-1; D: TRBD1; DNA: TGTGCCTGGAGTGTACTATCAGGGGGAGCTCGCCCCTCCGATGAGCAGTTCTTC; CDR3: CAWSVLSGGARPSDEQFF
V: TRBV7-3; size: many; J: TRBJ1-1; D: -; DNA: TGTGCCAGCAGCATAACCCGGGACACTGAAGCTTTCTTT; CDR3: CASSITRDTEAFF
V: TRBV9; size: -; J: TRBJ2-1; D: -; DNA: TGTGCCAGCAGCATAGAAGCGGGCAGGAATGAGCAGTTCTTC; CDR3: CASSIEAGRNEQFF
V: TRBV7-8; size: many; J: TRBJ2-5; D: -; DNA: TGTGCCAGCAGCTTAATGAACTCCGGCCAGGGAGACCAGTACTTC; CDR3: CASSLMNSGQGDQYF
V: TRBV10-3; size: -; J: TRBJ1-5; D: -; DNA: TGTGCCATCAGAAACAGGGTCGGGCAGCCCCAGCATTTT; CDR3: CAIRNRVGQPQHF
V: TRBV4-3; size: -; J: TRBJ2-2; D: -; DNA: TGCGCCAGCAGCCAAGACAGGTCCGGGGAGCTGTTTTTT; CDR3: CASSQDRSGELFF
V: TRBV4-3; size: -; J: TRBJ2-5; D: -; DNA: TGCGCCAGCAGCCAAGGGTACAGCTCGGAGACCCAGTACTTC; CDR3: CASSQGYSSETQYF
V: TRBV24-1; size: few; J: TRBJ2-1; D: TRBD2; DNA: TGTGCCACCAGTGACCAGACTAGCGGCAAGGGGTACAATGAGCAGTTCTTC; CDR3: CATSDQTSGKGYNEQFF
V: TRBV28; size: few; J: TRBJ1-1; D: -; DNA: TGTGCCAGCAGGACTGGTATCGGGGGCACTGAAGCTTTCTTT; CDR3: CASRTGIGGTEAFF
V: TRBV9; size: few; J: TRBJ2-2; D: -; DNA: TGTGCCAGCAGCGTAGGGGGTATTGGCACCGGGGAGCTGTTTTTT; CDR3: CASSVGGIGTGELFF
V: TRBV7-6; size: few; J: TRBJ2-2; D: TRBD1; DNA: TGTGCCAGCAGCCCCCGACAGGGTGCGAACACCGGGGAGCTGTTTTTT; CDR3: CASSPRQGANTGELFF